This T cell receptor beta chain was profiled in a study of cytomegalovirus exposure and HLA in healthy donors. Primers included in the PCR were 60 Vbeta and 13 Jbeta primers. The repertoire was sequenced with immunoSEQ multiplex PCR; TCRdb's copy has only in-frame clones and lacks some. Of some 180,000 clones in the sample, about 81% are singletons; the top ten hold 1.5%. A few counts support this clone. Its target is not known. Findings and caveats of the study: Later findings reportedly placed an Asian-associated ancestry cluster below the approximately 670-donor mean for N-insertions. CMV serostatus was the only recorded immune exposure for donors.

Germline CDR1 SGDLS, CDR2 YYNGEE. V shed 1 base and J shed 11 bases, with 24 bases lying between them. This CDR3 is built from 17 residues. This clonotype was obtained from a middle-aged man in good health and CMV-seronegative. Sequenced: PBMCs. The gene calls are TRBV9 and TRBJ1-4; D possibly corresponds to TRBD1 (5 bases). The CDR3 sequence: CASSVLGILGAGDKLFF. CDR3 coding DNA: TGTGCCAGCAGCGTACTCGGTATTCTGGGCGCGGGGGACAAACTGTTTTTT.